Below are 2 T cell receptor beta chains sequenced from a single sample in a study of T-cell reconstitution after alpha-beta-depleted transplantation in children. The library targeted TCRbeta and was prepared with unique molecular identifiers. TCRdb redid the calling of the PCR reads with MiXCR, one entry per CDR3 protein. Here the sample spans about 600,000 distinct CDR3 sequences, about 23% being singletons. Sequencing was performed on PBMCs, mostly from graft donor cells, taken 360 days after TCRalphabeta/CD19-depleted stem cell transplant. The receptors come from a boy less than two years old who had a stem cell transplant for acute myeloid leukemia, so the T cells may come from the graft donor.

This chain connects TRBV4-2 to TRBJ1-2; D is unresolved. The CDR3 totals 15 residues. V was pared by 4 bases and J by 0 bases, with 12 bases between. Germline V gives CDR1 LGHNA, CDR2 YNFKEQ. The CDR3 sequence is CASSPERTANYGYTF. DNA for the CDR3: TGTGCCAGCAGCCCAGAAAGGACCGCTAACTATGGCTACACCTTC.

This clonotype has a handful of counts. V and J are TRBV28 and TRBJ1-3, with D hard to call. The length of the CDR3 is 15 residues. The germline V and J ends were trimmed by 6 bases and 0 bases, with 12 bases remaining between them. CDR1 is MDHEN and CDR2 is SYDVKM in the germline V gene. This chain's CDR3 is CASRLATSSGNTIYF. CDR3 bases: TGTGCCAGCAGACTGGCAACTAGCTCTGGAAACACCATATATTTT.